Below, one T cell receptor (beta chain) is given with its context. No antigen is known for it. No much larger clonotype is one base removed from it; base qualities were not supplied. Germline trimming: 4 bases from V, 4 bases from J; junction bases outside gene matches: 13. The CDR3, from cysteine to phenylalanine, totals 17 residues. Only the CDR3 portion is preserved as DNA: 51 bases, with reading frame beginning at the first base. In the germline V gene, CDR1 corresponds to LGHNA and CDR2 to YNFKEQ. This record belongs to a study of blood T cells in healthy people across ages (dated by TCRdb to between 2015 and 2016). The study in broad terms: In model experiments, roughly one uniquely barcoded TCR beta cDNA molecule per two T cells was captured by template switching. The study measured age-related changes in TCR beta repertoire diversity using deep sequencing normalized with unique cDNA molecular identifiers. The donors were split into four age groups: young (average about 15 years), middle-aged (39), aged (more than 55) and long-lived (under 85). Donors of different ages were randomly distributed across sequencing lanes to avoid experimental bias. For two donors (one aged 18 to 30 and one aged 80 or older), the study analyzed two additional independent replicas of 1 million unique cDNA reads from the same blood draw.

Broader findings and caveats from the paper: Donor CMV infection status was unknown, potentially confounding age-related changes in expanded clonotypes. Observed TCR beta diversity per million T cells fell roughly linearly with age, and a significant reduction was already apparent by age roughly 40. The percentage of naive T cells measured by flow cytometry correlated strongly with observed TCR beta diversity. Estimates of total diversity from one million sequenced T cells were regarded as lower bounds and underestimates. Bulk unsorted PBMC profiling prevented conclusive comparison of naive and antigen-experienced compartments. Compared with the aged group, the long-lived group had more naive CD4+ T cells, fewer expanded clones and increased TCR diversity, a pattern suggesting age selection.

The library was generated by 5' RACE. TCRdb shows the sequencer as Illumina HiSeq 2500. A second about 7 to 12 cycle PCR used a sample-barcoded 5' primer and a J-beta primer mix. A unique molecular identifier was introduced onto each TCR beta cDNA molecule by a template-switch 5' adaptor carrying 12 random nucleotides. Each sample yielded at least 3 million CDR3-containing paired-end reads. The Mint cDNA synthesis kit, primed by a TRBC-specific oligonucleotide, was used to synthesize first-strand cDNA from all RNA. After uracil-DNA glycosylase treatment, a first 18-cycle PCR used universal primers M1SS and BC2_uni_R on all cDNA. Regarding the original processing steps: Each sample was normalized by randomly selecting 1 million high-quality reads, each carrying a distinct molecular identifier. Instead of being binned into consensus sequences, reads that shared molecular identifiers were thrown out. CDR3 identification, clonotype clustering and error correction used MiTCR with a Q25 quality threshold and the strictest error-elimination algorithm. A nonparametric unseen species model using Euler transformation provided a lower-bound estimate of total TCR beta diversity. TCRdb reran the public reads through fastp at Q25 and MiXCR, keeping productive beta chains. Rows merge per CDR3 protein into single entries with the most common DNA and genes. These V and J calls derive from TCRdb rather than the authors' analysis. Across this sample there are hundreds of thousands of distinct CDR3 sequences, with around half seen only once. The top ten clonotypes cover 20% to 25% of the sample.

Donors were about 36 systemically healthy Caucasian individuals from Russia aged roughly 6 to 90 years. Each donor gave 9 to 10 milliliters of peripheral blood, collected into EDTA-treated Vacutainer tubes. Ficoll-Paque density-gradient centrifugation was used to isolate PBMCs, with at least 6.5 million per sample. Trizol reagent was used to extract total RNA from the PBMCs, yielding at least 5 micrograms per sample. Naive CD45RAhigh/CD27high T cell percentages were measured by flow cytometry on a PBMC aliquot from every donor. The chain is assembled from TRBV4-2 and TRBJ2-3; TRBD2 fits 8 bases in the junction. Specimen: blood. This clonotype was sampled from a man at least 80 years old in good health. The sequence in DNA is TGTGCCAGCAGCCCCCGCTCGAGCGGGAGTTCGGCAGATACGCAGTATTTT. Its product reads: CASSPRSSGSSADTQYF.